The 21 T cell receptor beta chains reported below all come from one sample, sequenced in a study of T-cell memory formation after mild COVID-19. TCRdb ran MiXCR on the 5' RACE reads and lists one entry per CDR3 protein. Seen here are 300,000 to 350,000 distinct CDR3 sequences, about 13% observed once, and the top ten hold roughly 21%. The sequenced material came from PBMCs or a T cell subset sorted from them (not recorded which). The receptors stem from a man aged 18 to 30 who had mild COVID-19 (a few samples of this study predate the infection). Cell type and time point are not known.

The chain employs TRBV18 and TRBJ2-5; 7 nucleotides match TRBD1. CDR3 size: 14 residues. V dropped 5 bases and J dropped 3; count of bases not matched to a gene: 6. Germline CDR1 reads KGHSH; CDR2 reads LQKENI. The CDR3 nucleotides are TGTGCCAGCTCATCCAGGGGGAACAAAGAGACCCAGTACTTC. This translates into CASSSRGNKETQYF.

The table lists this clonotype with many counts. The J gene is TRBJ2-3, the V gene TRBV7-2; 10 bases are shared with TRBD2. J lost 6 bases, V lost 3 bases, and 0 bases had no gene match. Germline values: CDR1 SGHTA, CDR2 FQGNSA. This CDR3 has 13 residues. The CDR3 spells CASSLTSGDTQYF. The CDR3 DNA reads TGTGCCAGCAGCTTGACTAGCGGGGATACGCAGTATTTT.

This clonotype was observed at least ten times. This chain links TRBV6-6 with TRBJ1-1; D is ambiguous. There are 13 residues in the CDR3. Trimming removed 5 bases from V and 5 bases from J, with 12 bases in between. Germline loops: CDR1 MNHNY, CDR2 SVGAGI (reference sequence). The CDR3 region is CASSDQVATEAFF. The CDR3 DNA reads TGTGCCAGCAGTGATCAGGTAGCAACTGAAGCTTTCTTT.

This clonotype was detected many times. The chain has TRBV14 and TRBJ1-4, with D possibly being TRBD1 (6 bases). The CDR3 runs to 16 residues. Trimming took off 2 bases at V and 8 bases at J, with 18 bases between the two ends. Germline V gene data show CDR1 as SGHDN and CDR2 as FVKESK. The CDR3 DNA follows: TGTGCCAGCAGCCAACAATTCCACAGGGTTGAGGAAAAACTGTTTTTT. Translating it yields CASSQQFHRVEEKLFF.

A few counts support this clonotype. The chain links TRBV6-2 or TRBV6-3 to TRBJ1-4; tentative D call: TRBD1 (5 bases). The CDR3 length is 17 residues. The V and J ends lost 6 bases and 6 bases respectively, with 23 bases between them. Germline assignment: CDR1 MNHEY and CDR2 SVGEGT. The CDR3 reads CASRNEWRTTRDEKLFF. For the CDR3, the DNA is TGTGCCAGCAGAAACGAGTGGCGGACAACCCGGGATGAAAAACTGTTTTTT.

This clonotype was recorded at least ten times. The rearrangement links TRBV7-2 to TRBJ1-1; no definite D call. Trimming cost V 4 bases and J 3 bases, with 0 bases left between them. CDR1 SGHTA and CDR2 FQGNSA come from the germline V gene. The CDR3 covers 10 residues. Here the CDR3 reads CASSYTEAFF. DNA for the CDR3: TGTGCCAGCAGCTACACTGAAGCTTTCTTT.

This clonotype was recorded many times. The chain has TRBV20-1 and TRBJ2-1; 10 bases agree with TRBD2. The CDR3 length is 14 residues. Germline V gene lookup returns CDR1 DFQATT and CDR2 SNEGSKA (reference sequence). CDR3 in DNA: TGCAGCGCTTCTAGCGGGAGCTCCTACAATGAGCAGTTCTTC. Translated, it gives CSASSGSSYNEQFF.

This chain uses TRBV6-6 with TRBJ2-7, with D maybe TRBD1 (5 bases). V gave up 5 bases and J gave up 2 bases, with 10 bases separating them. The CDR3 spans 13 residues. Germline V gives CDR1 MNHNY, CDR2 SVGAGI (reference sequence). The CDR3 loop reads CASSNQGTYEQYF. In nucleotides, the CDR3 is TGTGCCAGCAGTAACCAGGGTACCTACGAGCAGTACTTC.

A few counts support this clonotype. The chain uses TRBV7-2 and TRBJ1-6, with D perhaps TRBD1 (5 bases). Germline values: CDR1 SGHTA, CDR2 FQGNSA. Deletions cut 1 base from V and 14 bases from J, with 9 bases between. The CDR3 length is 12 residues. The CDR3 loop is CASSLGGVTLHF. DNA for the CDR3: TGTGCCAGCAGCTTAGGGGGGGTGACCCTCCACTTT.

The J gene is TRBJ1-5, the V gene TRBV19; D ambiguous. Germline lookup yields CDR1 LNHDA and CDR2 SQIVND (reference sequence). V lost 11 bases to trimming and J lost 1 base, with 18 bases between them. This CDR3 is built from 15 residues. CDR3 sequence reads: CARHTVSISNQPQHF. The DNA for the CDR3 is TGTGCCCGGCACACAGTCTCAATAAGCAATCAGCCCCAGCATTTT. The full variable domain, its missing parts supplied by reference TRBV19 and TRBJ1-5, is DGGITQSPKYLFRKEGQNVTLSCEQNLNHDAMYWYRQDPGQGLRLIYYSQIVNDFQKGDIAEGYSVSREKKESFPLTVTSAQKNPTAFYLCARHTVSISNQPQHFGDGTRLSIL.

This clonotype turned up a few times. The V gene is TRBV4-2, the J gene TRBJ2-7; D is uncertain. The CDR3 is 17 amino acids. The V end was cut by 0 bases, the J end by 3 bases, with 18 bases between. Germline V gives CDR1 LGHNA, CDR2 YNFKEQ. CDR3 protein: CASSQDASTISYYEQYF. In DNA form, the CDR3 reads TGTGCCAGCAGCCAAGATGCCAGCACCATCTCATACTACGAGCAGTACTTC.

The chain employs TRBV6-5 and TRBJ1-2; D possibly corresponds to TRBD1 (6 bases). The germline CDR1 and CDR2 sequences are MNHEY and SVGAGI. The CDR3 spans 17 residues. Trimming removed 0 bases at V and 5 bases at J, with 19 bases between. CDR3 in DNA: TGTGCCAGCAGTTACTCGGGAATAGAGGGACACTCATATGGCTACACCTTC. It encodes CASSYSGIEGHSYGYTF.

V gene TRBV6-2 or TRBV6-3 combines with J gene TRBJ1-1, with D hard to call. This CDR3 is built from 16 residues. V lost 0 bases to trimming and J lost 0 bases, with 11 bases between them. Germline CDR1 reads MNHEY; CDR2 reads SVGEGT. As DNA, the CDR3 is TGTGCCAGCAGTTACTCTACCAACAGCATGAACACTGAAGCTTTCTTT. Protein sequence: CASSYSTNSMNTEAFF.

Ten or more counts support this clonotype. This rearrangement joins TRBV12-3 or TRBV12-4 to TRBJ2-1, with D hard to call. CDR3 length: 11 amino acids. V was shortened by 2 bases and J by 9 bases, with 5 bases between the two germline ends. In DNA, the CDR3 is TGTGCCAGCAGTTTAATCGGTGAGCAGTTCTTC. The encoded protein is CASSLIGEQFF.

This clonotype was counted at least ten times. The CDR3 DNA reads as TGTGCCAGCAGTTTCGAACAGGGCGACACTGAAGCTTTCTTT. Translation gives CASSFEQGDTEAFF. This sequence joins TRBV12-3 or TRBV12-4 and TRBJ1-1; weak D call: TRBD1 (6 bases). The CDR3 covers 14 residues. Trimming took off 3 bases at V and 3 bases at J, with 11 bases between the two ends.

The rearrangement uses TRBV10-3 and TRBJ1-6; D gene ambiguous. Germline lookup yields CDR1 ENHRY and CDR2 SYGVKD. V was pared by 2 bases and J by 2 bases, with 7 bases between. This CDR3 spans 15 amino acids. Written as DNA, the CDR3 is TGTGCCATCAGTGAGGAGAACACCTATAATTCACCCCTCCACTTT. Translation gives CAISEENTYNSPLHF.

The rearrangement uses TRBV7-9 and TRBJ1-5; D may be TRBD1 (6 bases). V was trimmed by 4 bases and J by 7 bases, leaving 11 bases between them. The CDR3 is 13 residues long. Germline CDR1 SEHNR, CDR2 FQNEAQ (reference sequence). CDR3 nucleotides: TGTGCCAGCAGCTGGGGGCCGGAACAGCCCCAGCATTTT. Its translation is CASSWGPEQPQHF.

The chain is built from TRBV5-5 and TRBJ2-3; tentatively, D is TRBD1 (5 bases). V was clipped by 5 bases and J by 0 bases, with 10 bases between them. CDR1 SGHKS and CDR2 YYEKEE come from the germline V gene (reference sequence). The CDR3 is made up of 14 amino acids. Here the CDR3 DNA reads TGTGCCAGCAGAATAAGGGGCAGCACAGATACGCAGTATTTT. Translated: CASRIRGSTDTQYF.

This chain uses TRBV5-6 with TRBJ2-4; 10 nucleotides agree with TRBD2. Losses at the gene ends were 0 bases for V and 8 bases for J; bases not matched to a gene: 2. The CDR3 contains 14 residues. Germline values: CDR1 SGHDT, CDR2 YYEEEE. CDR3 DNA: TGTGCCAGCAGCTTGGTGGGGACTAGCGACATTCAGTACTTC. It translates to CASSLVGTSDIQYF.

This clonotype was recorded a few times. The rearrangement links TRBV4-1 to TRBJ2-1, with unresolved D. Germline lookup yields CDR1 MGHRA and CDR2 YSYEKL. This CDR3 has 15 amino acids. Trimming left V 2 bases short and J 4 bases short, with 12 bases between. CDR3: CASSQRVVGYNEQFF. The CDR3 DNA follows: TGCGCCAGCAGCCAAAGGGTGGTGGGGTACAATGAGCAGTTCTTC.

This clonotype has only a few counts. The chain joins TRBV12-3 or TRBV12-4 to TRBJ1-3; the match to TRBD1 covers 9 bases. Trimming took 7 bases from V and 8 from J; bases not matched to a gene: 12. The CDR3 is 15 amino acids. In nucleotides, the CDR3 is TGTGCCAGCACTGTACAGGGGGCCGAGTGGGACACCATATATTTT. Protein sequence: CASTVQGAEWDTIYF.